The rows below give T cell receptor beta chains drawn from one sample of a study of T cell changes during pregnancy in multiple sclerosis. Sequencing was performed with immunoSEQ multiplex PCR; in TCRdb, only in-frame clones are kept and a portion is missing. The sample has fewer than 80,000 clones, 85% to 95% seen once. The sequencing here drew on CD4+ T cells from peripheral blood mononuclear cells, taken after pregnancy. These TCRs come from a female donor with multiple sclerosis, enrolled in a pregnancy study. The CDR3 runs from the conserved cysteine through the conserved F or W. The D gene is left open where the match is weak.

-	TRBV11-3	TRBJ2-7	CASILGGYEQYF
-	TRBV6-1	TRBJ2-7	CASSHIWGRLLF
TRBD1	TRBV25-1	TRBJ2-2	CASSPTGGFFRELFF
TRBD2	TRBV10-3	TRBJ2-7	CAISEAGGSYEQYF
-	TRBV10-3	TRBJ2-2	CAISESQANTGELFF
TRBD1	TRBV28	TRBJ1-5	CASGLGVGQDQPQHF
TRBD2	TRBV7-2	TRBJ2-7	CASSLGGRISEQYF
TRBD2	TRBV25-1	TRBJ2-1	CASTRTSGRAVYNEQFF
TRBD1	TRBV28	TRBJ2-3	CASSGQGSWTDTQYF
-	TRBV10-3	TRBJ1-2	CAISRGTQGGYGYTF
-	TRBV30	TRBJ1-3	CAWTPLSGNTIYF
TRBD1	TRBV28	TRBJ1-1	CASSPSFHGRTGLYTEAFF
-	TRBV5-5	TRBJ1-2	CASSLVQVGGANYGYTF
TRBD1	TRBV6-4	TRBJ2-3	CASSETGGTDTQYF
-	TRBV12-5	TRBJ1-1	CASGLLITGEAFF
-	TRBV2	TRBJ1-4	CASSADGPQGEKLFF
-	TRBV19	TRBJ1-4	CASRGAAYPSEKLFF
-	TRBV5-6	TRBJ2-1	CASSFFPSRDEQFF
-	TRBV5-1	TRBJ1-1	CASSLLAGSHTEAFF
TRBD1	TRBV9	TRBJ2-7	CASSVAKGASEQYF
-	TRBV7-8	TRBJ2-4	CASSFEGSAASLGAKNIQYF
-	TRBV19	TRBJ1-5	CASSPTILRVGSQPQHF
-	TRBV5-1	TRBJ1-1	CASSLFLNTEAFF
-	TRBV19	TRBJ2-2	CASSILNRGASSVGELFF
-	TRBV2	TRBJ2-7	CAALVRGTYEQYF
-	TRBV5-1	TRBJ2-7	CASSLGLDRTYEQYF